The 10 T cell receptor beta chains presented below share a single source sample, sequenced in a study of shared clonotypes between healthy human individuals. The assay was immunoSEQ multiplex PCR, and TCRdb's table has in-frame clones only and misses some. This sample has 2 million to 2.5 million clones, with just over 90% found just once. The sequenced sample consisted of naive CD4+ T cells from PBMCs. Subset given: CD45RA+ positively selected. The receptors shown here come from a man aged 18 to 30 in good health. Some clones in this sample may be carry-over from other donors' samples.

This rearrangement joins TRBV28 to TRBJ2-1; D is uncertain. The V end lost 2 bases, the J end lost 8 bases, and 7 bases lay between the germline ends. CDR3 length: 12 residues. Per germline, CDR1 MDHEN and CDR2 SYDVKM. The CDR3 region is CASSLPGHEQFF. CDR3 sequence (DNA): TGTGCCAGCAGTTTACCGGGCCATGAGCAGTTCTTC.

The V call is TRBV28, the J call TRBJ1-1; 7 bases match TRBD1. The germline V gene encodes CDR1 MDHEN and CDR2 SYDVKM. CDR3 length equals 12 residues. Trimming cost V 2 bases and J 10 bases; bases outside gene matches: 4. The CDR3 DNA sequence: TGTGCCAGCAGTTTAACCTACAGGGGAGCTTTCTTT. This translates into CASSLTYRGAFF.

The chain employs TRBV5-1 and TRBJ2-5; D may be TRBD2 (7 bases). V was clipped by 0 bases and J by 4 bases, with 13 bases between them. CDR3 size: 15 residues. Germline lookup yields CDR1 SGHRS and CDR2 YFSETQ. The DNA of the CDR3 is TGCGCCAGCAGCTTGGTCCCAGGGGAGGGAGAGACCCAGTACTTC. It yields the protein CASSLVPGEGETQYF.

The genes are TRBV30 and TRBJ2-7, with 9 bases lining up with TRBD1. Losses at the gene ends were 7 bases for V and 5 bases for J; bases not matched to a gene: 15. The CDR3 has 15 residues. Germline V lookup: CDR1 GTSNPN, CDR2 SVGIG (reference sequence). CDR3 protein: CAYCPGWTGENEQYF. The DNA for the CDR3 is TGTGCCTATTGCCCGGGTTGGACAGGGGAGAACGAGCAGTACTTC.

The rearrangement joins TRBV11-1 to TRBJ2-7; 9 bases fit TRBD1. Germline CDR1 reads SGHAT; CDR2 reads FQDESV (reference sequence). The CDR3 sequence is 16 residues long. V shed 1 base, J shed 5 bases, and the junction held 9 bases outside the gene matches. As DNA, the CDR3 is TGTGCCAGCAGCTTAGAGGTTCTGGGACAGGGCCACGAGCAGTACTTC. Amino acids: CASSLEVLGQGHEQYF. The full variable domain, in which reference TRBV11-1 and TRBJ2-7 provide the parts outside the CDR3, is EAEVAQSPRYKITEKSQAVAFWCDPISGHATLYWYRQILGQGPELLVQFQDESVVDDSQLPKDRFSAERLKGVDSTLKIQPAELGDSAMYLCASSLEVLGQGHEQYFGPGTRLTVT.

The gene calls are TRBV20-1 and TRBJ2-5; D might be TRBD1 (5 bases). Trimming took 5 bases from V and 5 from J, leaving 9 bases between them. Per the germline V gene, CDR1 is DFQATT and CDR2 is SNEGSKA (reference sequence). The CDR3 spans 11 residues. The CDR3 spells CSALHRETQYF. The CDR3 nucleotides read TGCAGTGCTCTCCACAGGGAGACCCAGTACTTC.

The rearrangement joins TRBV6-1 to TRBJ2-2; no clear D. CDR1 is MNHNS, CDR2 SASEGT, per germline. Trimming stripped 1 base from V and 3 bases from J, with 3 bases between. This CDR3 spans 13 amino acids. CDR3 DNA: TGTGCCAGCAGTGAAGTTCACACCGGGGAGCTGTTTTTT. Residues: CASSEVHTGELFF.

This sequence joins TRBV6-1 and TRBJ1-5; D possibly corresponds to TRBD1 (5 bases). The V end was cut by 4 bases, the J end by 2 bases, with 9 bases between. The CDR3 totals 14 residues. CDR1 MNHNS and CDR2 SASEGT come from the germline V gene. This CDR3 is CASSGGNGNQPQHF. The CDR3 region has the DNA TGTGCCAGCAGTGGGGGGAATGGCAATCAGCCCCAGCATTTT.

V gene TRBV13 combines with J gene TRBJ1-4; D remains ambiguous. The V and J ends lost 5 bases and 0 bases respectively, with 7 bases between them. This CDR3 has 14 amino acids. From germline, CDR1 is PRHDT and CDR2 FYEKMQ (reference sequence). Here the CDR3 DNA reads TGTGCCAGCAGCCCGAAGCCAACTAATGAAAAACTGTTTTTT. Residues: CASSPKPTNEKLFF.

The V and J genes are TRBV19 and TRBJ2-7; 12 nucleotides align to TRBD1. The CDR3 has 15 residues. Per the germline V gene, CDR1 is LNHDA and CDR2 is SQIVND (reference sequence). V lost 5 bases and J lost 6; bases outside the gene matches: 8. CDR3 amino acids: CASSAPGQGAREQYF. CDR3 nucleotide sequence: TGTGCCAGTAGTGCACCGGGACAGGGGGCGCGCGAGCAGTACTTC.